This T cell receptor (beta chain) was sequenced in a study of shared clonotypes between healthy human individuals. Study as a whole: A couple of women and three men aged 18 to 49 made up the donors. The study used three CD4 naive, three CD4 memory, two CD8 naive and one CD8 memory plate per donor.

Study-level points and caveats: Shared clonotypes: 4.5% to 5% naive CD4, roughly 3.8% naive CD8, 2.3% memory CD4, about 0.4% memory CD8.

Profiled with immunoSEQ multiplex PCR; TCRdb holds only in-frame clones, not every one. The sample contains 2 million or so clones, 95% of which appear only once. This CDR3 comprises 18 residues. CDR1 is SGHRS, CDR2 YFSETQ, per germline. Germline trimming cut 4 bases from V and 0 bases from J; bases unmatched to any gene: 7. A remark on this clone: Its antigen is unknown.

This chain connects TRBV5-1 to TRBJ2-1, with TRBD2 matching 13 bases. This clonotype was sampled from a man younger than 35 in good health. Sequenced input: naive CD4+ T cells sorted from blood. Subset reported: CD45RA+ positively selected. The CDR3 loop is CASSVGLAGVSSYNEQFF. Here the CDR3 DNA reads TGCGCCAGCAGCGTCGGACTAGCGGGGGTAAGCTCCTACAATGAGCAGTTCTTC. Using reference TRBV5-1 and TRBJ2-1 for the parts outside the CDR3, the full variable domain is KAGVTQTPRYLIKTRGQQVTLSCSPISGHRSVSWYQQTPGQGLQFLFEYFSETQRNKGNFPGRFSGRQFSNSRSEMNVSTLELGDSALYLCASSVGLAGVSSYNEQFFGPGTRLTVL.